Below, one T cell receptor (beta chain) is given with its context. This clonotype was observed a handful of times. Its specific antigen is unknown. Per-base qualities were not stored, and no clone one base away is much larger. Genomic DNA was used as template for profiling of TCR beta VDJ combinations and CDR3 sequences. An Illumina HiSeq 2000 was used for TCR repertoire sequencing. As for the original processing: TRBV/TRBJ rearrangement plots, CDR3 size and DJ length profiles, and Simpson's diversity index were used to evaluate the repertoires. The most abundant DNA sequence in the deep sequencing data was taken as the immunodominant clone. CDR3 amino acid sequences were screened for sharing across subjects and compared with published repertoires and the VDJdb database. In-frame beta chains were kept once TCRdb had trimmed the public reads at Q25 with fastp and called clones with MiXCR. Rows merge per CDR3 protein into single entries with the most common DNA and genes. TCRdb's processing, not the authors' own work, is the source of the V and J calls. This sample is represented by more than 150,000 distinct CDR3 sequences; 40% to 50% of them were singletons. The top ten clonotypes cover around 2.9% of the sample.

The sample belongs to a study of CD8+CD57+ T cells in acquired aplastic anemia (dated by TCRdb to between 2018 and 2020). General notes on the study: Extracted DNA from sorted CD4+ and CD8+ cells averaged approximately 3 ug, ranging from roughly 0.19 to 27.4 ug. Healthy donor samples averaged approximately 9.8 million reads for CD4+ and 11 million to 14 million for CD8+ cells.

The research as a whole found: Although 25 to 30 CD8+ CDR3 sequences were shared by patients and controls, these sequences appeared highly expressed in patients and within the immunodominant clones of patients. CD8+ Simpson's diversity did not differ significantly between patients and healthy controls (P=0.060).

In this study, sorted CD4+ and CD8+ T cells from the blood of healthy subjects and of severe aplastic anemia patients had their TCR repertoires deep-sequenced. Ficoll-Paque density gradient centrifugation was used to isolate peripheral blood mononuclear cells. CD4+ and CD8+ T cells were sorted by FACS or magnetic beads before DNA extraction. Sequenced material: sorted CD4+, CD8+, or CD8+CD57+ T cells (not recorded which) from PBMCs. This TCR derives from a human donor in good health.

This receptor has the CDR3 CASSTYRVPSGANVLTF. In nucleotides, the sequence is TGTGCCAGCAGTACCTACAGGGTACCCTCTGGGGCCAACGTCCTGACTTTC. The chain employs TRBV28 and TRBJ2-6; a weak D assignment points to TRBD1 (6 bases agree). The CDR3 starts with the cysteine, ends with the phenylalanine, and has 17 residues. Only CDR3 DNA remains: 51 bases, in frame from the first base. According to the germline V gene, CDR1 reads MDHEN and CDR2 reads SYDVKM. The junction shows trimming of 5 bases on V and 0 bases on J, plus 14 bases between the germline ends.